This note documents a single T cell receptor beta chain sequence. What it binds is not known. CDR1 SGHAT and CDR2 FQNNGV come from the germline V gene. Trimming took 0 bases from V and 7 from J, leaving 13 bases between them. This CDR3 spans 15 amino acids. This entry comes from a study of OX40 agonist ivuxolimab in advanced cancers. General study points: Within 6 weeks, CD4+ and CD8+ blood T cells expanded clonally at 0.1 to 3.0 mg/kg.

Sequencing used immunoSEQ multiplex PCR; TCRdb keeps in-frame clones, though not all of them. The sample includes approximately 64,000 clones, roughly 90% seen only once; the top ten take about 2.7%. This receptor was identified in an adult with an advanced solid tumor such as melanoma, head and neck, liver or kidney cancer. The V call is TRBV11-2, the J call TRBJ2-4; D call uncertain. The sample here was CD4+ or CD8+ T cells sorted from blood, taken in a trial of the OX40 agonist ivuxolimab. CDR3 nucleotides: TGTGCCAGCAGCTTAGATCGGGTTGGTCGGAACATTCAGTACTTC. Translation gives CASSLDRVGRNIQYF.